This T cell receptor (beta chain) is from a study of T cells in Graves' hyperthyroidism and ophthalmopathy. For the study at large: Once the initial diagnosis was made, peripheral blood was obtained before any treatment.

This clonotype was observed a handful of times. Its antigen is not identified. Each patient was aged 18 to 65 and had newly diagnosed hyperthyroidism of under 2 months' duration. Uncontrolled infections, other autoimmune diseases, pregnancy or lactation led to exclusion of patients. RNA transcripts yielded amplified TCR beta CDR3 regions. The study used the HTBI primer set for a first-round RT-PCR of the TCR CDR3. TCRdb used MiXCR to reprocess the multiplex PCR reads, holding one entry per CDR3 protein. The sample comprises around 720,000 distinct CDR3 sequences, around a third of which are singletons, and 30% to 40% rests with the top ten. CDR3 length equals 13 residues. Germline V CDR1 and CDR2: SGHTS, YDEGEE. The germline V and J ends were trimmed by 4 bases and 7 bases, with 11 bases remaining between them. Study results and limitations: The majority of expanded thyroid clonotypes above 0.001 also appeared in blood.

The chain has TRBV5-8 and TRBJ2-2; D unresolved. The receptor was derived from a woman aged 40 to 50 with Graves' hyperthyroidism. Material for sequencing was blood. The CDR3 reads CASSPNADGELFF. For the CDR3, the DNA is TGTGCCAGCAGCCCGAACGCTGACGGGGAGCTGTTTTTT.